This passage covers 24 T cell receptor beta chains from one sample sequenced in a study of cytomegalovirus exposure and HLA in healthy donors. Vbeta (60) and Jbeta (13) primers were used in the PCR. Data came from immunoSEQ multiplex PCR; TCRdb stores just in-frame clones and leaves some out. The sample has 160,000 or so clones, 65% to 80% seen once; the top ten hold 4.5% to 5%. Sequencing used PBMCs. The source is a young man in good health and CMV-seropositive.

This chain links TRBV5-1 with TRBJ2-5; 9 bases match TRBD2. The CDR3 is 16 amino acids. Per the germline V gene, CDR1 is SGHRS and CDR2 is YFSETQ. V shed 3 bases and J 3 bases; nucleotides not matched to a gene: 9. CDR3: CASSSVASGNEETQYF. The CDR3, as DNA: TGCGCCAGCAGCTCAGTAGCTAGCGGGAATGAAGAGACCCAGTACTTC.

The rearrangement links TRBV7-2 to TRBJ2-3; possible D gene TRBD2, 7 bases. CDR1 is SGHTA and CDR2 is FQGNSA in the germline V gene. This CDR3 has 15 amino acids. The ends were cut back, 5 bases at V and 3 bases at J, with 15 bases in the middle. The CDR3, as DNA: TGTGCCAGCAGCGGGGGGGCCTTAGATACAGATACGCAGTATTTT. This encodes CASSGGALDTDTQYF.

This clone was counted between two and nine times. The rearrangement uses TRBV6-6 and TRBJ1-5; 8 bases are shared with TRBD1. The trim removed 5 bases at V and 2 bases at J, leaving 8 bases unmatched. The CDR3 loop spans 16 amino acids. Germline assignment: CDR1 MNHNY and CDR2 SVGAGI (reference sequence). The CDR3 DNA reads as TGTGCCAGCAGTACCGGGACAGGTGGCGGCAATCAGCCCCAGCATTTT. It yields the protein CASSTGTGGGNQPQHF.

A few counts support this clone. The sample contains more than one DNA sequence encoding this CDR3. J is TRBJ2-5 and V is TRBV9, with D hard to call. Trimming pared 0 bases from V and 1 base from J, leaving 7 bases between. The CDR3 is 14 amino acids. Germline V gene sequence: CDR1 SGDLS, CDR2 YYNGEE. This CDR3 reads CASSVGTTQETQYF. CDR3 in DNA: TGTGCCAGCAGCGTAGGCACTACCCAAGAGACCCAGTACTTC.

V is TRBV6-5 and J is TRBJ1-1; D is undetermined. The CDR3 length is 16 residues. V lost 0 bases and J lost 1, with 12 bases in between. The germline V gene encodes CDR1 MNHEY and CDR2 SVGAGI. CDR3 residues: CASSYSNPGWNTEAFF. CDR3 nucleotides: TGTGCCAGCAGTTACTCGAATCCGGGATGGAACACTGAAGCTTTCTTT.

This chain connects TRBV4-2 to TRBJ2-3; 8 bases line up with TRBD2. The germline gives CDR1 LGHNA, CDR2 YNFKEQ. J gave up 0 bases and V 3 bases, and 8 bases lay outside the gene matches. The CDR3 has 17 amino acids. The CDR3 spells CASSQEGGRPSTDTQYF. The CDR3 region has the DNA TGTGCCAGCAGCCAGGAAGGCGGGAGGCCGAGCACAGATACGCAGTATTTT.

The chain joins TRBV9 to TRBJ2-7, with 8 nucleotides matching TRBD2. V was clipped by 4 bases and J by 2 bases; unmatched bases: 5. Germline V lookup: CDR1 SGDLS, CDR2 YYNGEE. The CDR3 length is 14 residues. CDR3 bases: TGTGCCAGCAGCCCCGGGAGGGAACCCTACGAGCAGTACGTC. It codes for CASSPGREPYEQYV.

The J gene is TRBJ1-1, the V gene TRBV4-2, with D possibly being TRBD1 (5 bases). From germline, CDR1 is LGHNA and CDR2 YNFKEQ. CDR3 length: 11 amino acids. V lost 8 bases and J 11 bases, leaving 15 bases between the germline ends. CDR3 region: CASLGLKGAFF. CDR3 coding DNA: TGTGCCAGCTTAGGTCTGAAGGGGGCTTTCTTT.

The chain combines TRBV27 with TRBJ2-1, with D possibly matching TRBD1 (5 bases). This CDR3 spans 12 amino acids. The germline V gene has CDR1 MNHEY and CDR2 SMNVEV (reference sequence). V shed 3 bases and J shed 7 bases, with 7 bases lying between them. The CDR3: CASSLAGNEQFF. The CDR3 bases are TGTGCCAGCAGTTTGGCAGGGAATGAGCAGTTCTTC.

This chain connects TRBV5-1 to TRBJ1-4; 8 bases line up with TRBD1. The length of the CDR3 is 15 residues. V shed 3 bases, J shed 6 bases, and the junction held 7 bases outside the gene matches. Germline V CDR1 and CDR2: SGHRS, YFSETQ. The CDR3 here is CASSSTDREDEKLFF. The CDR3 DNA follows: TGCGCCAGCAGCTCGACGGACAGGGAAGATGAAAAACTGTTTTTT.

This clone occurred a few times. The gene calls are TRBV15 and TRBJ2-2, with D tentatively TRBD2 (5 bases). CDR3 length: 16 amino acids. The ends were cut back, 0 bases at V and 5 bases at J, with 13 bases in the middle. Germline assignment: CDR1 LNHNV and CDR2 YYDKDF (reference sequence). The CDR3 DNA reads as TGTGCCACCAGCAGAGATCGGGGTGAGGTTACCGGGGAGCTGTTTTTT. Protein sequence: CATSRDRGEVTGELFF.

J is TRBJ1-1 and V is TRBV5-6; 8 positions agree with TRBD1. Germline V gives CDR1 SGHDT, CDR2 YYEEEE. The CDR3 length is 15 residues. V was clipped by 7 bases and J by 3 bases; unmatched bases: 11. The CDR3 reads CASGPLDRADTEAFF. CDR3 sequence (DNA): TGTGCCAGCGGACCTCTGGACAGGGCCGACACTGAAGCTTTCTTT.

The chain links TRBV29-1 to TRBJ2-2, with unresolved D. Germline V lookup: CDR1 SQVTM, CDR2 ANQGSEA. The CDR3 runs to 13 residues. The V gene lost 5 bases and the J gene lost 4 bases, with 11 bases spanning the gap. This CDR3 is CSVWAPLTGELFF. The CDR3 DNA reads as TGCAGCGTTTGGGCACCCCTCACCGGGGAGCTGTTTTTT.

The chain's CDR3 is CASQGLALSGANVLTF. DNA of the CDR3: TGTGCCAGCCAGGGACTAGCGCTCTCTGGGGCCAACGTCCTGACTTTC. This chain joins TRBV2 and TRBJ2-6, with 10 bases aligning to TRBD2. V lost 8 bases and J lost 0; bases outside the gene matches: 4. The CDR3 totals 16 residues. Per germline, CDR1 SNHLY and CDR2 FYNNEI.

This clone was counted a few times. V usage is TRBV28 and J usage is TRBJ2-1; 9 bases map to TRBD1. This CDR3 is built from 17 residues. CDR1 is MDHEN, CDR2 SYDVKM, per germline. J was trimmed by 5 bases and V by 3 bases; bases with no gene match: 11. CDR3 sequence: CASSFLGPGQGNNEQFF. CDR3 in DNA: TGTGCCAGCAGTTTCCTTGGCCCGGGACAGGGCAACAATGAGCAGTTCTTC.

V gene TRBV2 combines with J gene TRBJ2-4, with D tentatively TRBD1 (5 bases). Germline V CDR1 and CDR2: SNHLY, FYNNEI. With 8 bases removed from V and 5 bases from J, the gap between germline ends came to 7 bases. This CDR3 contains 11 residues. DNA for the CDR3: TGTGCCAGCGGGGCCCAAAACATTCAGTACTTC. Its translation: CASGAQNIQYF.

The V and J genes are TRBV11-3 and TRBJ2-2; 11 nucleotides match TRBD2. The CDR3 is 17 amino acids. V lost 5 bases to trimming and J lost 6 bases; unmatched junction nucleotides: 11. The germline V gene has CDR1 SGHNT and CDR2 YENEEA. The CDR3 nucleotides are TGTGCCAGCAGCCCGGGGGGGGCTAGCGGGAGGTCCGGGGAGCTGTTTTTT. Protein sequence: CASSPGGASGRSGELFF.

This chain uses TRBV6-1 with TRBJ1-3; TRBD1 matches 8 bases. Germline CDR1 MNHNS, CDR2 SASEGT. V lost 3 bases to trimming and J lost 4 bases; unmatched junction nucleotides: 2. The CDR3 extends over 14 amino acids. The CDR3 bases are TGTGCCAGCAGTGACCGACAGGGGGGAAACACCATATATTTT. As protein: CASSDRQGGNTIYF.

The chain couples TRBV7-2 to TRBJ2-2; weak D call: TRBD1 (6 bases). The length of the CDR3 is 16 residues. Per germline, CDR1 SGHTA and CDR2 FQGNSA. V gave up 2 bases and J gave up 0 bases, with 10 bases separating them. CDR3 in amino acids: CASSLRGGTNTGELFF. The CDR3 DNA sequence: TGTGCCAGCAGCTTAAGAGGGGGAACGAACACCGGGGAGCTGTTTTTT.

V is TRBV11-1 and J is TRBJ1-6, with 7 bases identical to TRBD1. This CDR3 comprises 14 residues. The V segment lost 5 bases and the J segment 9 bases; nucleotides outside the gene matches: 7. CDR1 is SGHAT, CDR2 FQDESV, per germline (reference sequence). The CDR3 DNA follows: TGTGCCAGCAGCCGAGGGGGCGCTTCTTCACCCCTCCACTTT. Its translation: CASSRGGASSPLHF.

This clone has only one observation. This chain joins TRBV5-4 and TRBJ2-1; 9 bases are shared with TRBD2. CDR3 length: 16 amino acids. Germline loops: CDR1 SGHNT, CDR2 YYREEE (reference sequence). J was trimmed by 7 bases and V by 1 base; bases with no gene match: 9. The CDR3 DNA follows: TGTGCCAGCAGCTTGCCCTTAGCGGGGGTGGTAAATGAGCAGTTCTTC. Translating gives CASSLPLAGVVNEQFF.

The chain links TRBV2 to TRBJ2-1; D perhaps matches TRBD2 (7 bases). Trimming shortened V by 5 bases and J by 5 bases, and 16 bases separated the two germline ends. The V gene's germline CDR1 is SNHLY and CDR2 FYNNEI. This CDR3 comprises 15 residues. The CDR3 DNA reads TGTGCCAGCAGTCTGGGGGCGGGGGATAACAATGAGCAGTTCTTC. It translates to CASSLGAGDNNEQFF.

The chain employs TRBV6-5 and TRBJ1-2, with TRBD1 matching over 10 bases. Germline CDR1 reads MNHEY; CDR2 reads SVGAGI. V lost 0 bases to trimming and J lost 7 bases; unmatched junction nucleotides: 2. The CDR3 consists of 14 residues. The CDR3 region is CASSYSRTGGGYTF. The CDR3 nucleotides are TGTGCCAGCAGTTACTCGAGGACAGGGGGTGGCTACACCTTC.

The rearrangement links TRBV21-1 to TRBJ1-3; the table calls TRBD1, which could not be checked here. TRBV21-1 is recorded as a pseudogene. The CDR3 extends over 12 amino acids. DNA of the CDR3: TGTGCCAGCAGCAACAGTGGAAACACCATATATTTT. Translating gives CASSNSGNTIYF.